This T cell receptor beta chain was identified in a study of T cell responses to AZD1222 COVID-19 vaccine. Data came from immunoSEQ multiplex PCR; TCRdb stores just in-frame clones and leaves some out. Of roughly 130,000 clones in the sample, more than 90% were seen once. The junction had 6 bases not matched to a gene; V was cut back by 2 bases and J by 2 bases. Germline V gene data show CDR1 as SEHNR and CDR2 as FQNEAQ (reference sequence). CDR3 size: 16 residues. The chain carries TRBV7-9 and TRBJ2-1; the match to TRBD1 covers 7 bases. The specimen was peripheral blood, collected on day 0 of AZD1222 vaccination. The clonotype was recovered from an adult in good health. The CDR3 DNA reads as TGTGCCAGCAGCTTAAACACAGGGGCTACCTACAATGAGCAGTTCTTC. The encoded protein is CASSLNTGATYNEQFF.